One sample yielded the 5 T cell receptor beta chains listed below, sequenced in a study of tumor-infiltrating lymphocytes in primary liver carcinoma. TCR beta cDNA came from about 500 ng total RNA, primed with a constant-region primer. It was through three nested multiplex PCR rounds of slightly modified ARM-PCR that TCR beta libraries arose. Primers for the first two PCR rounds were TRBV1-TRBV30 forward primers and a C-beta reverse primer (about 11 cycles per round). Each CDR3 protein is one row after TCRdb ran MiXCR on the multiplex PCR reads. The sample shows 300,000 to 350,000 distinct CDR3 sequences, 65% of them seen only once. Unsorted whole blood served as the source of blood RNA, and germline DNA was extracted as well. Sequencing used peripheral blood. The receptors originated from a man aged 35 to 55 with primary liver carcinoma and hepatitis B virus infection.

In the case of this clonotype: Relative to the germline gene, one junction end is altered; a read error may explain this. V usage is TRBV11-2 and J usage is TRBJ2-1; tentative D call: TRBD2 (6 bases). Germline CDR1 is SGHAT and CDR2 is FQNNGV. This CDR3 is 13 amino acids long. The CDR3 region has the DNA TGTGCCAGCAGTCCTGCGGGGCGAAATGAGCAGCTCTTC. It is translated as CASSPAGRNEQLF.

Regarding this clonotype: This sequence may be a read error, since a much larger clone differs from it by one base. J is TRBJ2-1 and V is TRBV6-1, with TRBD2 matching over 10 bases. The CDR3 covers 13 residues. CDR1 is MNHNS and CDR2 is SASEGT in the germline V gene. The CDR3, as DNA: TGTGCCAGCAGAGGACTAGCGGCGGGAGAGCACTTCTTC. Translation: CASRGLAAGEHFF.

J is TRBJ2-7 and V is TRBV11-2; D not certain. V lost 2 bases to trimming and J lost 3 bases, with 17 bases between them. CDR1 and CDR2 from the germline V gene are SGHAT and FQNNGV. The CDR3 contains 16 residues. CDR3 DNA sequence: TGTGCCAGCAGCTTAAATGCAGGTGGGATCCGCTACGAGCAGTACTTC. Protein: CASSLNAGGIRYEQYF. Full variable domain (rest looked up from reference TRBV11-2 and TRBJ2-7): EAGVAQSPRYKIIEKRQSVAFWCNPISGHATLYWYQQILGQGPKLLIQFQNNGVVDDSQLPKDRFSAERLKGVDSTLKIQPAKLEDSAVYLCASSLNAGGIRYEQYFGPGTRLTVT.

In regard to this clonotype: Given a much more abundant clone one base away, this may be a read error. This chain links TRBV10-3 with TRBJ2-3, with TRBD2 identical over 11 bases. The CDR3 loop spans 17 amino acids. The germline gives CDR1 ENHRY, CDR2 SYGVKD. The CDR3 coding sequence is TGTGCCTTCAGTCACGGGACTAGCGGCCTCGGAACAGATACGCAGTATTTT. The encoded protein is CAFSHGTSGLGTDTQYF.

Remarks on this clonotype: A junction boundary mismatches the germline segment, possibly from a read error. The chain is built from TRBV7-9 and TRBJ2-2; 7 nucleotides align to TRBD1. The CDR3 extends over 15 amino acids. Germline V CDR1 and CDR2: SEHNR, FQNEAQ (reference sequence). The CDR3 bases are TGTGCCAGCAGCGCCTTACAGGGGAACACCGGGGAGCTGTCTTTT. Translating gives CASSALQGNTGELSF.